This record covers a single TCR beta chain. Its target is unknown. 13 Jbeta primers and 60 Vbeta primers were used for the PCR. Clones were sequenced by immunoSEQ multiplex PCR, and TCRdb holds only the in-frame ones, with some missing. The repertoire shows approximately 190,000 clones; the top ten hold 0.7% to 0.8%. The V and J ends lost 3 bases and 6 bases, in that order; junction bases with no gene match: 5. Germline V gene sequence: CDR1 SGHTS, CDR2 YDEGEE. This CDR3 is 14 amino acids long. This record belongs to a study of cytomegalovirus exposure and HLA in healthy donors. Study in general: The study's early data release held about 85 million unique TCRs from HLA-typed donors.

General observations from the study: Trimming of TCR beta V- and J-genes showed a link, identified in a later analysis, to a missense DCLRE1C variant.

Sample: PBMCs. This sequence originates from a boy aged 5-17 years in good health and CMV-seronegative. The gene calls are TRBV5-8 and TRBJ1-2; 10 nucleotides line up with TRBD1. This CDR3 is CASSSDRGVDGYTF. Written as DNA, the CDR3 is TGTGCCAGCAGCTCGGACAGGGGGGTAGATGGCTACACCTTC.